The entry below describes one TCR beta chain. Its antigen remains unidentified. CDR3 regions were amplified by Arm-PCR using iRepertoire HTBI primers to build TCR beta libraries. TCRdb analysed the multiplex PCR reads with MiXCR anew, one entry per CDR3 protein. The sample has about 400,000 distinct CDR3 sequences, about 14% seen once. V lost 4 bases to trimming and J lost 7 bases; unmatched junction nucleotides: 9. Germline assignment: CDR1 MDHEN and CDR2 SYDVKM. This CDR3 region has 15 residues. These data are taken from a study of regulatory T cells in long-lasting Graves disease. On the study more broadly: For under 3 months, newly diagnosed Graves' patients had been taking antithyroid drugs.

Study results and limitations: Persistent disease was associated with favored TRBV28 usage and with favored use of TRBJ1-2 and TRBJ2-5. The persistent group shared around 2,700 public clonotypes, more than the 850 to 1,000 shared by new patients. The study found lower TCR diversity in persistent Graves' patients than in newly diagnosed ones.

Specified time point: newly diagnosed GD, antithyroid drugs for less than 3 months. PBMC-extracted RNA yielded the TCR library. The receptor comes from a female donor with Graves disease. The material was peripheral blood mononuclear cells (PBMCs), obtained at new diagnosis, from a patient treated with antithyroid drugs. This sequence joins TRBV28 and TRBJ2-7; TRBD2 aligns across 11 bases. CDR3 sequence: CASSSTSGTLWEQYF. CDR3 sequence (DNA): TGTGCCAGCAGTTCGACTAGCGGGACCCTTTGGGAGCAGTACTTC.